One sample yielded the 18 T cell receptor beta chains listed below, sequenced in a study of blood T cell repertoires in COVID-19. This table comes from immunoSEQ multiplex PCR, and its TCRdb copy is limited to in-frame clones, with some not included. The sample includes around 180,000 clones, roughly nine tenths of them seen just once. The specimen sequenced was peripheral blood. The source is a man aged 65 to 85 with active or convalescent COVID-19.

The chain combines TRBV11-3 with TRBJ2-5, with D perhaps TRBD2 (7 bases). V was clipped by 5 bases and J by 4 bases, with 11 bases between them. CDR1 and CDR2 from the germline V gene are SGHNT and YENEEA. The CDR3 contains 13 residues. CDR3 sequence (DNA): TGTGCCAGCAGCCGGGGGGCTGTAGAGACCCAGTACTTC. It specifies CASSRGAVETQYF.

The chain links TRBV7-2 to TRBJ2-3; 8 bases fit TRBD2. Germline CDR1 and CDR2: SGHTA and FQGNSA. V shed 2 bases and J 2 bases; nucleotides not matched to a gene: 3. The CDR3 is made up of 15 amino acids. The CDR3 loop reads CASSLRGGFTDTQYF. CDR3 in DNA: TGTGCCAGCAGCTTACGGGGGGGGTTCACAGATACGCAGTATTTT.

This chain connects TRBV5-1 to TRBJ1-2, with 8 positions matching TRBD1. J was trimmed by 7 bases and V by 0 bases; bases with no gene match: 5. The CDR3 is 14 residues long. Germline V CDR1 and CDR2: SGHRS, YFSETQ. CDR3 sequence (DNA): TGCGCCAGCAGCTTGGACAGGGGGGCGAGTGGCTACACCTTC. This gives the protein CASSLDRGASGYTF.

This chain joins TRBV21-1 and TRBJ1-5. TRBV21-1 is an annotated pseudogene. The CDR3 has 14 amino acids. CDR3 in DNA: TGTGCCAGCAGCAATAGCAGAAGCAATCAGCCCCAGCATTTT. Translation: CASSNSRSNQPQHF.

The chain links TRBV6-2 or TRBV6-3 to TRBJ1-6, with D uncertain. The CDR3 runs 15 residues. Trimming took 2 bases from V and 7 from J, leaving 12 bases between them. CDR1 MNHEY and CDR2 SVGEGT come from the germline V gene. The CDR3 DNA follows: TGTGCCAGCAGTTACCGCCCCGGAGGGAATTCACCCCTCCACTTT. Translation: CASSYRPGGNSPLHF.

The chain links TRBV5-4 to TRBJ2-7, with D possibly matching TRBD2 (7 bases). Per the germline V gene, CDR1 is SGHNT and CDR2 is YYREEE (reference sequence). The CDR3 extends over 14 amino acids. V lost 4 bases to trimming and J lost 3 bases, with 14 bases between them. The CDR3 spells CASSPGGGGYEQYF. The CDR3 DNA reads TGTGCCAGCAGCCCGGGAGGAGGGGGCTACGAGCAGTACTTC.

V usage is TRBV13 and J usage is TRBJ1-4; unclear D gene. Trimming removed 2 bases from V and 0 bases from J, with 16 bases in between. This CDR3 contains 18 residues. Per the germline V gene, CDR1 is PRHDT and CDR2 is FYEKMQ (reference sequence). The CDR3 DNA reads TGTGCCAGCAGCTTAAGGGTCGGCCGCGGGTCAACTAATGAAAAACTGTTTTTT. Translated: CASSLRVGRGSTNEKLFF.

The gene calls are TRBV6-5 and TRBJ2-2; D might be TRBD2 (7 bases). This CDR3 region has 15 residues. Looked up from germline, CDR1 is MNHEY and CDR2 is SVGAGI. V lost 8 bases and J lost 6, with 19 bases in between. The CDR3: CASLRSGGAAGELFF. CDR3 sequence (DNA): TGTGCCAGCCTAAGGTCGGGGGGCGCGGCCGGGGAGCTGTTTTTT.

V usage is TRBV2 and J usage is TRBJ2-1; the D is unclear. Germline-derived CDR1 and CDR2 are SNHLY and FYNNEI. This CDR3 contains 16 residues. V gave up 1 base and J gave up 0 bases, with 10 bases separating them. The CDR3 DNA reads TGTGCCAGCAGTGAAGAAGCCGCCTACTCCTACAATGAGCAGTTCTTC. Amino acid sequence: CASSEEAAYSYNEQFF.

The CDR3 nucleotides are TGTGCCTGGAGTCCTAATTACAGGGATTCCTACAATGAGCAGTTCTTC. Translated: CAWSPNYRDSYNEQFF. V gene TRBV30 combines with J gene TRBJ2-1, with D maybe TRBD1 (6 bases). Germline V lookup: CDR1 GTSNPN, CDR2 SVGIG (reference sequence). The CDR3 has 16 amino acids. Trimming took 2 bases from V and 1 from J, leaving 15 bases between them. Filled out from reference TRBV30 and TRBJ2-1, the complete variable domain reads SQTIHQWPATLVQPVGSPLSLECTVEGTSNPNLYWYRQAAGRGLQLLFYSVGIGQISSEVPQNLSASRPQDRQFILSSKKLLLSDSGFYLCAWSPNYRDSYNEQFFGPGTRLTVL.

The chain carries TRBV4-3 and TRBJ1-6, with TRBD1 identical over 9 bases. The trim removed 3 bases at V and 5 bases at J, leaving 5 bases unmatched. This CDR3 contains 16 residues. CDR1 and CDR2 from the germline V gene are LGHNA and YSLEER. CDR3 loop: CASSQDRGPHNSPLHF. CDR3 in DNA: TGCGCCAGCAGCCAGGACAGGGGTCCCCATAATTCACCCCTCCACTTT.

The V gene is TRBV9, the J gene TRBJ1-5; D is unclear. Germline values: CDR1 SGDLS, CDR2 YYNGEE. The CDR3 sequence is 15 residues long. Trimming left V 4 bases short and J 1 base short, with 12 bases between. CDR3 protein: CASSPMGVSNQPQHF. CDR3 coding DNA: TGTGCCAGCAGCCCGATGGGCGTGAGCAATCAGCCCCAGCATTTT.

The gene calls are TRBV30 and TRBJ2-7; 8 nucleotides align to TRBD1. Trimming cost V 1 base and J 3 bases; bases outside gene matches: 5. This CDR3 is built from 14 residues. Germline lookup yields CDR1 GTSNPN and CDR2 SVGIG (reference sequence). The CDR3 coding sequence is TGTGCCTGGAGTGGGGGACAGGCCGTCTACGAGCAGTACTTC. Encoded protein: CAWSGGQAVYEQYF.

This chain links TRBV4-1 with TRBJ2-3; 7 bases map to TRBD2. V trimming: 10 bases; J trimming: 1 base; junction bases outside the gene matches: 5. Germline V gene lookup returns CDR1 MGHRA and CDR2 YSYEKL. The CDR3 runs to 13 residues. CDR3 DNA sequence: TGCGCCACCGGGACTACTCGCACAGATACGCAGTATTTT. Translation: CATGTTRTDTQYF.

The rearrangement joins TRBV4-1 to TRBJ2-7; TRBD1 is a possible D gene (6 bases). Trimming cost V 1 base and J 6 bases, with 19 bases left between them. The CDR3 has 16 amino acids. The germline V gene encodes CDR1 MGHRA and CDR2 YSYEKL. CDR3 in amino acids: CASSQVTPGTRGEQYF. DNA of the CDR3: TGCGCCAGCAGCCAAGTCACACCGGGGACAAGGGGCGAGCAGTACTTC.

This chain joins TRBV3-1 (or the pseudogene TRBV3-2) and TRBJ1-2; D not certain. Germline V gene sequence: CDR1 LGHDT, CDR2 YNNKEL (reference sequence). V dropped 1 base and J dropped 6 bases, with 18 bases sitting between them. The CDR3 extends over 16 amino acids. The CDR3 sequence: CASSQGEAKRLHGYTF. The CDR3 nucleotides read TGTGCCAGCAGCCAAGGGGAGGCAAAGCGATTGCATGGCTACACCTTC.

The V gene is TRBV6-2 or TRBV6-3, the J gene TRBJ1-6, with D tentatively TRBD1 (6 bases). Germline CDR1 and CDR2: MNHEY and SVGEGT. The CDR3 totals 17 residues. Deletions cut 6 bases from V and 9 bases from J, with 24 bases between. The CDR3 DNA is TGTGCCAGCAGCCCTCCGGGACAAACTGAGAGGGCTTCACCCCTCCACTTT. Protein product: CASSPPGQTERASPLHF.

V and J are TRBV6-5 and TRBJ2-3; 7 positions agree with TRBD2. The CDR3 contains 15 residues. V shed 7 bases, J shed 6 bases, and the junction held 13 bases outside the gene matches. Germline CDR1 reads MNHEY; CDR2 reads SVGAGI. As DNA, the CDR3 is TGTGCCAGCAAATATCGGGCTAGCGGATTCGATACGCAGTATTTT. It translates to CASKYRASGFDTQYF.